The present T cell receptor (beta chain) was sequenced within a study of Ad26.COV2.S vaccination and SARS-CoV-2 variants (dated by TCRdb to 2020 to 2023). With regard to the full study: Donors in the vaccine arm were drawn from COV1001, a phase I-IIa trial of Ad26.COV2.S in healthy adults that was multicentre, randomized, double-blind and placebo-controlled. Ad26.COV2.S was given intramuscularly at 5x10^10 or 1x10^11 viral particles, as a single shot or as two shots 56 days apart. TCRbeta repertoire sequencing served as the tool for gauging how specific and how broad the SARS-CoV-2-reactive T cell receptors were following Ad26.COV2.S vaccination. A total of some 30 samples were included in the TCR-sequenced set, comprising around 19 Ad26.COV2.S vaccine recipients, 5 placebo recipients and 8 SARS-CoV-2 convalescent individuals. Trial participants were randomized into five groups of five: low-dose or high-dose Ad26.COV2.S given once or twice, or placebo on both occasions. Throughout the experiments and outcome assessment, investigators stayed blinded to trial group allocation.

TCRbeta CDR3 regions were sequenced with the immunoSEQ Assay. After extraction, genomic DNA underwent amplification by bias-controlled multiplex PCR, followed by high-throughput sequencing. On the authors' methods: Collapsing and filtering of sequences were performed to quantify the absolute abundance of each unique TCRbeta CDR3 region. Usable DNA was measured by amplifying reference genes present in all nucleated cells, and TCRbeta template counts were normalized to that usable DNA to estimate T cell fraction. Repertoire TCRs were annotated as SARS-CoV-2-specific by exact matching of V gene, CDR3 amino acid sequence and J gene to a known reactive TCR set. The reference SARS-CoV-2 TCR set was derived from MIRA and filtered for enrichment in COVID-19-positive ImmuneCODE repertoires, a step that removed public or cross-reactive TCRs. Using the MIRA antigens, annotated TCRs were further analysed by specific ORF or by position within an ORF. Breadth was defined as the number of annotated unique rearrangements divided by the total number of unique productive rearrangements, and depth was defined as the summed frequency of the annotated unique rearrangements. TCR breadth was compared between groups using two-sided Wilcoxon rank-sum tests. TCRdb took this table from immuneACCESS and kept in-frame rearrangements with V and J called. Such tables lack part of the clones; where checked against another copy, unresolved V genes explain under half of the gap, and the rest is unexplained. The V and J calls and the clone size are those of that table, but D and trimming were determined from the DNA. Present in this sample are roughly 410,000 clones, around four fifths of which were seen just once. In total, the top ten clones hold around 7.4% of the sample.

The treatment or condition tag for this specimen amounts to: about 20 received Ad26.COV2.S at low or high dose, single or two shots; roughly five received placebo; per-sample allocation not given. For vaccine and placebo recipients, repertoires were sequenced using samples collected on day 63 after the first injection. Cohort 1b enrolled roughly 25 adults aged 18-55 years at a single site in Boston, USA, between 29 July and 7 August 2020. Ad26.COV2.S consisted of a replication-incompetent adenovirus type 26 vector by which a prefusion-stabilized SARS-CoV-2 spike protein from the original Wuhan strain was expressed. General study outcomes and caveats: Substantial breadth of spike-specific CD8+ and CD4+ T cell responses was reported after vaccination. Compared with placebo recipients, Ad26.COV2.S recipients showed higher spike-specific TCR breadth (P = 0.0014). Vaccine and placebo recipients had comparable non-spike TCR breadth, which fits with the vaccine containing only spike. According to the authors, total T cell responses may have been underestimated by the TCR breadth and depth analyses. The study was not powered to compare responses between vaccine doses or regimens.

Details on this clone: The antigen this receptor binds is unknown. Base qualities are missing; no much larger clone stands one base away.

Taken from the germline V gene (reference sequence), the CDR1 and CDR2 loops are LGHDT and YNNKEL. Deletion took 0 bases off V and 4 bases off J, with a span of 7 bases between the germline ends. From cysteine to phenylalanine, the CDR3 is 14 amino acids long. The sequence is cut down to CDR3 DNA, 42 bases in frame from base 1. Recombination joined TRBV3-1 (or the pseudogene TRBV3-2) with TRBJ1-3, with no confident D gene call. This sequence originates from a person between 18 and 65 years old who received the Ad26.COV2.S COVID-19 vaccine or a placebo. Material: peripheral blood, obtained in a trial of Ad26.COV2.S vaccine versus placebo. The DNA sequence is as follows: TGTGCCAGCAGCCAAGATGGCTGGGGAAACACCATATATTTT. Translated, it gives CASSQDGWGNTIYF.